The TCR beta chain described here comes from a study of cytomegalovirus exposure and HLA in healthy donors. The study's findings and limits: In a later analysis, CMV-associated beta chains were mostly HLA-associated, it appeared. In a later analysis, TCR beta V- and J-gene trimming was associated with a missense DCLRE1C variant.

PCR primers comprised 60 Vbeta and 13 Jbeta primers. Profiling relied on immunoSEQ multiplex PCR, and the TCRdb table lists in-frame clones only, not all of them. Here the sample spans about 130,000 clones, 75% to 80% being singletons. Likely unrecorded immune exposures existed in these nominally healthy donors. About this clone itself: Its antigen remains unknown.

The CDR3 length is 13 residues. CDR1 and CDR2 from the germline V gene are LNHDA and SQIVND (reference sequence). V shed 9 bases and J 2 bases; nucleotides not matched to a gene: 6. The receptor was derived from a man in his forties in good health and CMV-seronegative. The rearrangement joins TRBV19 to TRBJ1-2; 7 nucleotides line up with TRBD1. Sequencing was carried out using PBMCs. CDR3 protein: CASTGQINYGYTF. The CDR3 DNA reads TGTGCCAGCACGGGACAGATCAACTATGGCTACACCTTC.